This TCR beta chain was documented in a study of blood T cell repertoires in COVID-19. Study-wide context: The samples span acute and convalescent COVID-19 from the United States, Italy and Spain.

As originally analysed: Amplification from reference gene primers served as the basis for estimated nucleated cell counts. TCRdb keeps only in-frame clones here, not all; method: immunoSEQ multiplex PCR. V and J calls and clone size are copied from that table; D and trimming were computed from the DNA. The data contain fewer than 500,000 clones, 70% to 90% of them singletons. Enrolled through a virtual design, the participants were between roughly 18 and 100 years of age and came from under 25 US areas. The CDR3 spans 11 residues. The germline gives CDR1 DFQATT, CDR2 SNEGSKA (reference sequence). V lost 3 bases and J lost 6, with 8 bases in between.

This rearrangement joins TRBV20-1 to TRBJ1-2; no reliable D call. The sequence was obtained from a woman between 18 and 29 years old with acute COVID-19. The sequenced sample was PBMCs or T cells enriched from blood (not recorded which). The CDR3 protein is CSASVVNGYTF. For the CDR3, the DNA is TGCAGTGCTAGTGTAGTTAATGGCTACACCTTC.